This TCR beta chain is from a study of tumor and adjacent non-tumor tissue in lung cancer. CDR3 length: 16 amino acids. Germline loops: CDR1 SQVTM, CDR2 ANQGSEA. Of note for this clonotype: The junction departs from the called germline gene at one end, perhaps through a read error.

TCRbeta libraries were built with three rounds of nested PCR, modified from ARM-PCR. TCRdb called the multiplex PCR reads again in MiXCR, with one record for every CDR3 protein. The sample lists more than 60,000 distinct CDR3 sequences, more than 60% seen once, with about 12% in the top ten. No cell sorting was done before RNA was extracted from the tissue. Newly diagnosed lung cancer patients had thoracic surgery in China, August–late 2014, without prior chemotherapy. This clonotype was sampled from a woman aged 50 to 60 with non-small cell lung cancer. This sequence joins TRBV29-1 and TRBJ2-6; maybe TRBD2 (5 bases). Material for sequencing was lung tumor tissue. The CDR3 region has the DNA TGTAGCGCCCAAGCCCGCCTATCCTCTGGGACCAACGTCCTGACTTTC. Translation: CSAQARLSSGTNVLTF.